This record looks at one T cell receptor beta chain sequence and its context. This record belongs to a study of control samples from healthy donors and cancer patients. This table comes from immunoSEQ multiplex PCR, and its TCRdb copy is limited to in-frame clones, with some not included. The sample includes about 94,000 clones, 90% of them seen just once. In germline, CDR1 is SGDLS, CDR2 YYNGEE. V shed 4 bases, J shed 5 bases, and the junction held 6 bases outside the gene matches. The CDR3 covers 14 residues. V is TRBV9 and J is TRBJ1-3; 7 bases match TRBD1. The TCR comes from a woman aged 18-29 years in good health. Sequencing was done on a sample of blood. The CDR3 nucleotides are TGTGCCAGCAGCTCCCGACAGGGTCGAAACACCATATATTTT. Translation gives CASSSRQGRNTIYF.